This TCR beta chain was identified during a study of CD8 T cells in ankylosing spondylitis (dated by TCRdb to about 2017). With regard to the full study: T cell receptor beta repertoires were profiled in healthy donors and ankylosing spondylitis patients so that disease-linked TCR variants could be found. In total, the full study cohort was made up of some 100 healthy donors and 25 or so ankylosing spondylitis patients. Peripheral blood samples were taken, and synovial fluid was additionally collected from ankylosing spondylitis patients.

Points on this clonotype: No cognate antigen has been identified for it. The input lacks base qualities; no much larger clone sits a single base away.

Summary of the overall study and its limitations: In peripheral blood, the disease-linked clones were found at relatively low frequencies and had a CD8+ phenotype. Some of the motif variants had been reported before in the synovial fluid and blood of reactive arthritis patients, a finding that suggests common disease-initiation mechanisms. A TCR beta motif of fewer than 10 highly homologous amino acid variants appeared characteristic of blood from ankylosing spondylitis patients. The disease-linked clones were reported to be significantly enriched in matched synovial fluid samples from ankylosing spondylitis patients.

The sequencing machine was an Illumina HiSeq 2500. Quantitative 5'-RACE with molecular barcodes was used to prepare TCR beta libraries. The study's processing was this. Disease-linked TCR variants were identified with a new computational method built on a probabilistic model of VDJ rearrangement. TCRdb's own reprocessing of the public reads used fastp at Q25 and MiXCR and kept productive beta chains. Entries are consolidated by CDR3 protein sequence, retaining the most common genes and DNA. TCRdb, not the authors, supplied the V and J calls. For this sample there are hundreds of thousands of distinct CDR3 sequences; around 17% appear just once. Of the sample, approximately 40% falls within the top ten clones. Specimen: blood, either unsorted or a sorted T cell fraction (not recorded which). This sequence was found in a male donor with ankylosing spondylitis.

The CDR3 protein sequence reads: CASSPRTLTTNEKLFF. The DNA sequence is given as TGCGCCAGCAGCCCGAGGACACTTACAACTAATGAAAAACTGTTTTTT. This sequence uses TRBV4-3 and TRBJ1-4; a tentative D match to TRBD1 spans 5 bases. Trimming removed 4 bases from V and 0 bases from J, leaving 12 bases between the germline ends. CDR1 LGHNA and CDR2 YSLEER were looked up in the germline V gene. The CDR3, from cysteine to phenylalanine, totals 16 residues. CDR3 DNA is the only sequence kept; it has 48 bases, read in frame from the first base.